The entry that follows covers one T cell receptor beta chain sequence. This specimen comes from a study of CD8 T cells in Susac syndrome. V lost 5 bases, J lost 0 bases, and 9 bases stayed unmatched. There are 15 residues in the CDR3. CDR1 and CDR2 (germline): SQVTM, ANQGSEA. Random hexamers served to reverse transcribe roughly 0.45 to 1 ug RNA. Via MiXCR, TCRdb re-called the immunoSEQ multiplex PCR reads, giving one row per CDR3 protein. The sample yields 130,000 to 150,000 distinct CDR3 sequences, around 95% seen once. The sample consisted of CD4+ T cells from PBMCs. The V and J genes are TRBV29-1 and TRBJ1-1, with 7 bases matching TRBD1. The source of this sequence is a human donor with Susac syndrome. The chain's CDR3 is CSVRQGSLMNTEAFF. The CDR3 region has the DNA TGCAGCGTTCGACAGGGATCCCTAATGAACACTGAAGCTTTCTTT.